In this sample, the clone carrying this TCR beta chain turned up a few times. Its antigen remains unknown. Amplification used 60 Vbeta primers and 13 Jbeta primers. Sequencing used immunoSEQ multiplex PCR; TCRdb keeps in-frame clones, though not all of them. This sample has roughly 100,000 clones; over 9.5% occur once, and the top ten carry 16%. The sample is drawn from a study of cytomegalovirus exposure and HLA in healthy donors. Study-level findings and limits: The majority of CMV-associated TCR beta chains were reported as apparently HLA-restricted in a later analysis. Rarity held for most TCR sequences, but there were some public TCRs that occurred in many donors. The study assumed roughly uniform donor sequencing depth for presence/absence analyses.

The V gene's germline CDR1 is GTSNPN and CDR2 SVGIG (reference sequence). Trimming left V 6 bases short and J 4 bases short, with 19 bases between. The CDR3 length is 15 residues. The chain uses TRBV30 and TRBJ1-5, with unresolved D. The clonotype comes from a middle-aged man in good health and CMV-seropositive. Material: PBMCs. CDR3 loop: CACLQKGEGNQPQHF. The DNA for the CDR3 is TGTGCCTGCCTACAGAAGGGCGAGGGTAATCAGCCCCAGCATTTT.